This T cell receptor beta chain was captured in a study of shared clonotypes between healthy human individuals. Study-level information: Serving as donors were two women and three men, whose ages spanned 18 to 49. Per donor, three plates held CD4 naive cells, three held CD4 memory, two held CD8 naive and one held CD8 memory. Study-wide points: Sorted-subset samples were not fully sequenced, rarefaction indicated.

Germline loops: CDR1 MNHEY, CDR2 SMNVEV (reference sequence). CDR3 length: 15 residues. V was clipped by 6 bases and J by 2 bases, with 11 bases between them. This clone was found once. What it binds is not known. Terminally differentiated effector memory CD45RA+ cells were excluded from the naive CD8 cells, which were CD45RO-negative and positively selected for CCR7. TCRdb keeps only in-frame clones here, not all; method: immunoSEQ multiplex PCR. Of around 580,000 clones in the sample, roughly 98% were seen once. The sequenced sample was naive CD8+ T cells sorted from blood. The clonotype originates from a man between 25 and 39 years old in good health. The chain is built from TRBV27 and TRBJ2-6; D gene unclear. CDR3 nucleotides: TGTGCCAGCAGCCTAGGGTTGCCTGGGGCCAACGTCCTGACTTTC. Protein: CASSLGLPGANVLTF. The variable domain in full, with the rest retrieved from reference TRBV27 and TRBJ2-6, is EAQVTQNPRYLITVTGKKLTVTCSQNMNHEYMSWYRQDPGLGLRQIYYSMNVEVTDKGDVPEGYKVSRKEKRNFPLILESPSPNQTSLYFCASSLGLPGANVLTFGAGSRLTVL.